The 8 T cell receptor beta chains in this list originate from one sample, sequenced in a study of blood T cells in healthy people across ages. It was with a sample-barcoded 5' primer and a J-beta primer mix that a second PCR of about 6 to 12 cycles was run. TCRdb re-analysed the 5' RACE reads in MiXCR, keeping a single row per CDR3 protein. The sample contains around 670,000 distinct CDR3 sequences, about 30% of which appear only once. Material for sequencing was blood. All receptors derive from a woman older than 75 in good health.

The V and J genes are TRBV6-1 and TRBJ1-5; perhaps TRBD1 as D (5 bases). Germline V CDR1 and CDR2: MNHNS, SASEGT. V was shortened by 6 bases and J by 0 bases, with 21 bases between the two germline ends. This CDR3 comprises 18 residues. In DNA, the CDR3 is TGTGCCAGCAGGCACACATCAGGGAGAACTCATAGCAATCAGCCCCAGCATTTT. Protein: CASRHTSGRTHSNQPQHF.

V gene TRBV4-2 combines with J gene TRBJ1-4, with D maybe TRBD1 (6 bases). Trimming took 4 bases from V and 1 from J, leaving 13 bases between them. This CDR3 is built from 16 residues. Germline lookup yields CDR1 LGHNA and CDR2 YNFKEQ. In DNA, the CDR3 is TGTGCCAGCAGCCGAGCCGAGGGGGAAACTAATGAAAAACTGTTTTTT. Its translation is CASSRAEGETNEKLFF.

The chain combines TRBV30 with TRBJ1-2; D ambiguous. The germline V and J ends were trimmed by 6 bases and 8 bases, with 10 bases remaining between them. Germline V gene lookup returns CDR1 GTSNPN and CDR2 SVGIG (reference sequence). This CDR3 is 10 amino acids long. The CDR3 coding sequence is TGTGCCTGCCGACGGAAGGGCTACACCTTC. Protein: CACRRKGYTF.

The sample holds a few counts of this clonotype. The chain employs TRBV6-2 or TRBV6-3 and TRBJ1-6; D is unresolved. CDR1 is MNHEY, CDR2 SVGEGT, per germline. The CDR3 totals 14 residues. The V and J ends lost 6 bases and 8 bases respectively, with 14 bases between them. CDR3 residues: CASRTTGNYSPLHF. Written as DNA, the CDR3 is TGTGCCAGCAGAACGACGGGGAATTATTCACCCCTCCACTTT.

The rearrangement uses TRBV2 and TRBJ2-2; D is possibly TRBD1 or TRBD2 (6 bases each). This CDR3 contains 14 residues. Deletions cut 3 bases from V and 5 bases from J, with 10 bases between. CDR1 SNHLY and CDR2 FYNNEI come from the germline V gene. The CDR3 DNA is TGTGCCAGCAGTGACGAAGGGGGGACCGGGGAGCTGTTTTTT. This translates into CASSDEGGTGELFF.

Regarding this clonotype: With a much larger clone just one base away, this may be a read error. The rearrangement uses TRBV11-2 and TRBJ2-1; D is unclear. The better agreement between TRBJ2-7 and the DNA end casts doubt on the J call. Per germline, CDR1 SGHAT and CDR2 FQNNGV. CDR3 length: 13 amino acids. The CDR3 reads CASSLLPNNEQYF. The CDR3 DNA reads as TGTGCCAGCAGCTTACTTCCTAACAATGAGCAGTACTTC.

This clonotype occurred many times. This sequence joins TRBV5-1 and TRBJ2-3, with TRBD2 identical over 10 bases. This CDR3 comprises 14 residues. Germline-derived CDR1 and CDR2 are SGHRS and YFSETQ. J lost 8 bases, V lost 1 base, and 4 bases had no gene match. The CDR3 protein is CASSLSGGDVTQYF. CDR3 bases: TGCGCCAGCAGCTTGAGCGGGGGGGATGTTACGCAGTATTTT. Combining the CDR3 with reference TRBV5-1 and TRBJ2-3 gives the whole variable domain KAGVTQTPRYLIKTRGQQVTLSCSPISGHRSVSWYQQTPGQGLQFLFEYFSETQRNKGNFPGRFSGRQFSNSRSEMNVSTLELGDSALYLCASSLSGGDVTQYFGPGTRLTVL.

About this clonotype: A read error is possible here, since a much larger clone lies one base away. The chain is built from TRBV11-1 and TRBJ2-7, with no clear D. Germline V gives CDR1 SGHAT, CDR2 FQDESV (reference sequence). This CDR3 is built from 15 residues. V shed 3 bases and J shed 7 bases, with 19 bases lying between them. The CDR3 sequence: CASSFPLDLNNEQYF. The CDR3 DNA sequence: TGTGCCAGCAGCTTTCCCCTCGACTTGAACAATGAGCAGTACTTC.